This record concerns one T cell receptor beta chain sequence. Using immunoSEQ multiplex PCR, the repertoire was profiled, and TCRdb retains in-frame clones only, with some absent. The table shows 150,000 or so clones, with over 75% occurring only once. The CDR3 extends over 14 amino acids. The V and J ends lost 6 bases and 5 bases, in that order; junction bases with no gene match: 4. Germline values: CDR1 MNHEY, CDR2 SVGAGI. These data come from a study of T cell responses to AZD1222 COVID-19 vaccine. The V call is TRBV6-5, the J call TRBJ1-5, with 10 bases matching TRBD1. The material was peripheral blood, obtained on day 0 of AZD1222 vaccination. The clonotype originates from an adult in good health. CDR3 nucleotides: TGTGCCAGCAGGGGGGACAGGGGCGATCAGCCCCAGCATTTT. It is translated as CASRGDRGDQPQHF.